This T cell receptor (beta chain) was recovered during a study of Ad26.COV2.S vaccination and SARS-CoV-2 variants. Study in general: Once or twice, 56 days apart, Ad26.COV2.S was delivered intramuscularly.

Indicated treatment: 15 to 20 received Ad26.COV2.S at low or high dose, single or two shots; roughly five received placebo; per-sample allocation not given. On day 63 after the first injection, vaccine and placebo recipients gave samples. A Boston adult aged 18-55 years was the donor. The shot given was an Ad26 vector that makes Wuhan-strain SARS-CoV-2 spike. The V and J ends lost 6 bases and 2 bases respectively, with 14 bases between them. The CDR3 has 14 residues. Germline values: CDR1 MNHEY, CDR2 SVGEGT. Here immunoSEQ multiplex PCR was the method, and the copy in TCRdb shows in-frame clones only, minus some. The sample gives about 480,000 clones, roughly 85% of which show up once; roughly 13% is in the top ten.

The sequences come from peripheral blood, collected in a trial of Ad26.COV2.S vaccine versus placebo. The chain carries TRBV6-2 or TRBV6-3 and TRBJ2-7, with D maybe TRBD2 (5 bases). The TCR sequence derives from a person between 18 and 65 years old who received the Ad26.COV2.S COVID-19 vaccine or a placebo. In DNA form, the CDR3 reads TGTGCCAGCAGCTCTTACGGAGGCCCCTACGAGCAGTACTTC. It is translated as CASSSYGGPYEQYF.